This TCR beta chain was obtained from a study of blood T cells in healthy people across ages. Study overall: About one barcoded beta molecule per two T cells was the capture yield of template switching.

Study findings and constraints: While age rose, TCR beta diversity per million T cells dropped in a roughly linear way.

Comment on this clonotype: What it binds is not known.

Primers used in a second PCR of about 6 to 12 cycles were a sample-barcoded 5' primer and a J-beta primer mix. Through a template-switch adaptor with 12 random nucleotides, each cDNA molecule received a tag. Each CDR3 protein gets one entry after TCRdb re-called the 5' RACE reads with MiXCR. The sample holds 2 million or so distinct CDR3 sequences, less than 50% seen once. Germline V gives CDR1 SGHTA, CDR2 FQGTGA. Trimming stripped 2 bases from V and 5 bases from J, with 14 bases between. The CDR3 sequence is 15 residues long. This clonotype was obtained from a woman in her 40s in good health. Sequenced sample: blood. The J gene is TRBJ2-3, the V gene TRBV7-3; D is perhaps TRBD2 (7 bases). CDR3 amino acids: CASSLGGGAQDTQYF. For the CDR3, the DNA is TGTGCCAGCAGCTTAGGTGGGGGGGCCCAAGATACGCAGTATTTT.